This record covers a single T cell receptor beta chain. Authors' processing steps: Estimation of nucleated cell counts relied on the amplification of reference gene primers. Sequenced by immunoSEQ multiplex PCR; TCRdb stores in-frame clones only, minus some. D and trimming were read from the DNA, whereas the V and J calls and clone size are those reported in that table. The data show more than 150,000 clones, more than 85% seen once. This record belongs to a study of blood T cell repertoires in COVID-19. Study at large: Collection of acute and convalescent COVID-19 samples took place in the United States, Italy and Spain. In each case, the material was cDNA or gDNA derived from T cells, B-cell-depleted T cells, or PBMCs.

This clonotype was obtained from a man aged 35 to 55 with active or convalescent COVID-19. The sequenced material came from peripheral blood.

The DNA of the CDR3 is TGTGCCAGCAGTACTCAGGGGGTCGACGAGCAGTACTTC. Protein product: CASSTQGVDEQYF. The V gene is TRBV5-4, the J gene TRBJ2-7, with 7 bases identical to TRBD1. Germline V CDR1 and CDR2: SGHNT, YYREEE (reference sequence). V was pared by 5 bases and J by 5 bases, with 7 bases of the junction left unmatched. This CDR3 has 13 residues.